This entry lists 22 T cell receptor beta chains sequenced from one sample in a study of OX40 agonist ivuxolimab in advanced cancers. The library was produced with the immunoSEQ multiplex PCR assay. The immuneACCESS repertoire file appears here via TCRdb, limited to in-frame rearrangements. These files lack a portion of the clones; in checked studies, under half of the deficit traces to unresolved V genes, and the cause of the others is not known. Across this sample there are tens of thousands of clones, with roughly 88% seen only once. Jointly, the top ten make up approximately 4.6% of the sample. Sequenced material: CD4+ or CD8+ T cells sorted from blood, taken in a trial of the OX40 agonist ivuxolimab. These receptor sequences come from an adult with an advanced solid tumor such as melanoma, head and neck, liver or kidney cancer.

This clone was seen once. The chain employs TRBV19 and TRBJ2-7; D may correspond to TRBD1 or TRBD2 (5 bases each). V was shortened by 5 bases and J by 6 bases, with 17 bases between the two germline ends. Germline V gene sequence: CDR1 LNHDA, CDR2 SQIVND (reference sequence). The CDR3 loop spans 14 amino acids. DNA for the CDR3: TGTGCCAGTAGTGGGGGAGACTACTACGGCGAGCAGTACTTC. It specifies CASSGGDYYGEQYF.

The chain couples TRBV7-2 to TRBJ1-2; D remains ambiguous. The CDR3 has 15 amino acids. V was pared by 1 base and J by 2 bases, with 11 bases between. Germline-derived CDR1 and CDR2 are SGHTA and FQGNSA. For the CDR3, the DNA is TGTGCCAGCAGCTTAGTGACGGAGATAAACTATGGCTACACCTTC. Protein product: CASSLVTEINYGYTF.

J is TRBJ2-1 and V is TRBV5-1; 8 bases agree with TRBD2. The CDR3 loop spans 15 amino acids. V lost 3 bases, J lost 0 bases, and 2 bases stayed unmatched. Germline V lookup: CDR1 SGHRS, CDR2 YFSETQ. The DNA for the CDR3 is TGCGCCAGCAGCTCCAGCGGGAGCTCCTACAATGAGCAGTTCTTC. Its protein product is CASSSSGSSYNEQFF.

V is TRBV11-2 and J is TRBJ2-7; 8 nucleotides line up with TRBD1. The J segment lost 1 base and the V segment lost 5 bases, leaving 16 bases of the junction unmatched. The CDR3 totals 18 residues. Germline V gene lookup returns CDR1 SGHAT and CDR2 FQNNGV. The CDR3 region is CASSPSNRDRGISYEQYF. The CDR3, as DNA: TGTGCCAGCAGCCCATCGAATCGAGACAGGGGAATTTCCTACGAGCAGTACTTC.

The gene calls are TRBV5-1 and TRBJ1-2, with D uncertain. This CDR3 contains 13 residues. Germline assignment: CDR1 SGHRS and CDR2 YFSETQ. The V gene lost 0 bases and the J gene lost 8 bases, with 11 bases spanning the gap. The CDR3 region has the DNA TGCGCCAGCAGCTTGGAGGGTGCGGGAGGCTACACCTTC. Amino acids: CASSLEGAGGYTF.

The chain is built from TRBV28 and TRBJ2-2; D may be TRBD1 or TRBD2 (6 bases each). Trimming shortened V by 7 bases and J by 3 bases, and 18 bases separated the two germline ends. The germline CDR1 and CDR2 sequences are MDHEN and SYDVKM. This CDR3 spans 16 amino acids. CDR3 DNA sequence: TGTGCCAGCACCCCTTTTGGAGGGGGATACACCGGGGAGCTGTTTTTT. Translated: CASTPFGGGYTGELFF.

On this clone: The germline gene is not matched at one end of the junction; a read error may be the cause. The V call is TRBV6-1, the J call TRBJ2-3; D is unclear. The length of the CDR3 is 14 residues. Germline V gene data show CDR1 as MNHNS and CDR2 as SASEGT. CDR3 sequence: CASSGWPKADMQYF. CDR3 DNA: TGTGCCAGCAGTGGTTGGCCCAAAGCAGATATGCAGTATTTT.

V and J are TRBV2 and TRBJ1-1; TRBD1 matches 9 bases. The germline gives CDR1 SNHLY, CDR2 FYNNEI. V trimming: 10 bases; J trimming: 1 base; junction bases outside the gene matches: 4. This CDR3 region has 13 residues. The CDR3 DNA follows: TGTGCCACCAGGGGACAGGGGAACACTGAAGCTTTCTTT. Translation gives CATRGQGNTEAFF.

The CDR3 is CASSMDRVSNQPQHF. CDR3 sequence (DNA): TGTGCCAGCAGCATGGACAGGGTGAGCAATCAGCCCCAGCATTTT. The chain couples TRBV7-8 to TRBJ1-5; 8 bases fit TRBD1. V trimming: 5 bases; J trimming: 1 base; junction bases outside the gene matches: 4. Germline CDR1 and CDR2: SGHVS and FQNEAQ. The CDR3 length is 15 residues. The variable domain in full, with the rest retrieved from reference TRBV7-8 and TRBJ1-5, is GAGVSQSPRYKVAKRGQDVALRCDPISGHVSLFWYQQALGQGPEFLTYFQNEAQLDKSGLPSDRFFAERPEGSVSTLKIQRTQQEDSAVYLCASSMDRVSNQPQHFGDGTRLSIL.

The rearrangement joins TRBV6-5 to TRBJ1-2, with D perhaps TRBD1 (5 bases). The CDR3 runs to 13 residues. CDR1 and CDR2 (germline): MNHEY, SVGAGI. The V gene lost 7 bases and the J gene lost 8 bases, with 17 bases spanning the gap. The DNA for the CDR3 is TGTGCCAGCACCGACGAGGGACGGCGGGGCTACACCTTC. Translated: CASTDEGRRGYTF.

This clone has only one observation. The chain is built from TRBV7-6 and TRBJ2-2; the D is unclear. Germline CDR1 SGHVS, CDR2 FNYEAQ. The V end was cut by 5 bases, the J end by 7 bases, with 8 bases between. The CDR3 has 12 amino acids. This CDR3 reads CASSPQYGELFF. CDR3 nucleotides: TGTGCCAGCAGCCCCCAATACGGGGAGCTGTTTTTT.

The rearrangement uses TRBV2 and TRBJ1-4; 8 bases agree with TRBD1. The junction had 8 bases not matched to a gene; V was cut back by 6 bases and J by 8 bases. This CDR3 has 14 residues. Germline CDR1 is SNHLY and CDR2 is FYNNEI. CDR3 sequence: CASSMGQAGEKLFF. CDR3 nucleotides: TGTGCCAGCAGCATGGGACAGGCTGGGGAAAAACTGTTTTTT.

The sample holds a few counts of this clone. This rearrangement joins TRBV19 to TRBJ2-3; 13 nucleotides align to TRBD2. Trimming at V came to 6 bases and at J to 6 bases, leaving 12 bases not matched to a gene. The germline gives CDR1 LNHDA, CDR2 SQIVND (reference sequence). The CDR3 totals 17 residues. CDR3 DNA sequence: TGTGCCAGTAGACCCCGTGGACTAGCGGGAGCGTGGGATACGCAGTATTTT. Translated: CASRPRGLAGAWDTQYF. Complete variable domain (other parts from reference TRBV19 and TRBJ2-3): DGGITQSPKYLFRKEGQNVTLSCEQNLNHDAMYWYRQDPGQGLRLIYYSQIVNDFQKGDIAEGYSVSREKKESFPLTVTSAQKNPTAFYLCASRPRGLAGAWDTQYFGPGTRLTVL.

V gene TRBV27 combines with J gene TRBJ2-5; 9 positions match TRBD1. Germline V gene sequence: CDR1 MNHEY, CDR2 SMNVEV (reference sequence). The CDR3 runs 16 residues. V shed 2 bases, J shed 7 bases, and the junction held 11 bases outside the gene matches. The CDR3 loop reads CASSLSAGTGRGTQYF. The CDR3 coding sequence is TGTGCCAGCAGTTTAAGTGCCGGGACAGGGAGGGGGACCCAGTACTTC.

CDR3 protein: CASSDQGTGNTIYF. The CDR3 nucleotides are TGTGCCAGCAGTGACCAGGGTACTGGAAACACCATATATTTT. The chain uses TRBV2 and TRBJ1-3; D might be TRBD1 (5 bases). Germline-derived CDR1 and CDR2 are SNHLY and FYNNEI. V was pared by 3 bases and J by 2 bases, with 8 bases between. The CDR3 runs to 14 residues.

The chain is built from TRBV28 and TRBJ1-4; D gene uncertain. The V and J ends lost 5 bases and 7 bases respectively, with 11 bases between them. In germline, CDR1 is MDHEN, CDR2 SYDVKM. CDR3 length equals 13 residues. CDR3 amino acids: CASSPGPVEKLFF. The CDR3, as DNA: TGTGCCAGCAGTCCCGGACCCGTTGAAAAACTGTTTTTT.

This rearrangement joins TRBV4-1 to TRBJ1-1, with TRBD1 as a possible D gene (6 bases). The length of the CDR3 is 12 residues. The ends were cut back, 4 bases at V and 7 bases at J, with 10 bases in the middle. Germline V CDR1 and CDR2: MGHRA, YSYEKL. The CDR3 is CASSLGQREAFF. The CDR3 DNA is TGCGCCAGCAGCCTTGGACAGCGTGAAGCTTTCTTT.

The chain is built from TRBV19 and TRBJ2-1; TRBD1 might be the D (5 bases). CDR1 is LNHDA and CDR2 is SQIVND in the germline V gene (reference sequence). Trimming shortened V by 6 bases and J by 7 bases, and 13 bases separated the two germline ends. The CDR3 is 13 residues long. The CDR3 loop is CASRTRTRNEQFF. DNA of the CDR3: TGTGCCAGTAGGACGCGGACAAGGAATGAGCAGTTCTTC.

About this clone itself: At one of its ends the junction is not consistent with the germline gene, which may arise from a read error. V usage is TRBV7-6 and J usage is TRBJ2-1; 13 bases are a match to TRBD2. Germline CDR1 is SGHVS and CDR2 is FNYEAQ. The CDR3 sequence is 16 residues long. CDR3: CASSSTSGRVGNGQFF. The CDR3, as DNA: TGTGCCAGCAGCTCCACTAGCGGGAGGGTAGGGAATGGGCAGTTCTTC.

The chain uses TRBV5-1 and TRBJ2-7; 9 bases line up with TRBD1. V shed 0 bases, J shed 2 bases, and the junction held 3 bases outside the gene matches. There are 15 residues in the CDR3. CDR1 is SGHRS, CDR2 YFSETQ, per germline. CDR3 in amino acids: CASSLDRGRPYEQYF. CDR3 nucleotide sequence: TGCGCCAGCAGCTTGGACAGGGGGCGGCCCTACGAGCAGTACTTC.

CDR3 sequence: CATKRDTNNEQFF. The DNA for the CDR3 is TGTGCCACCAAGCGGGATACCAACAATGAGCAGTTCTTC. This rearrangement joins TRBV2 to TRBJ2-1; 7 nucleotides align to TRBD2. CDR3 length: 13 residues. Germline trimming cut 10 bases from V and 5 bases from J; bases unmatched to any gene: 8. Germline V lookup: CDR1 SNHLY, CDR2 FYNNEI.

The sample holds one count of this clone. The chain employs TRBV30 and TRBJ2-7, with 9 bases lining up with TRBD2. Looked up from germline, CDR1 is GTSNPN and CDR2 is SVGIG (reference sequence). This CDR3 contains 13 residues. V shed 4 bases and J 0 bases; nucleotides not matched to a gene: 1. The CDR3 DNA reads TGTGCCTGGAATAGCGGGAGCTCCTACGAGCAGTACTTC. As protein: CAWNSGSSYEQYF.